The clone carrying this TCR beta chain was picked up one time. The antigen is not known. Other nucleotide sequences from this sample produce the same CDR3. What was sequenced were expressed TCRB transcripts, since all of the isolated RNA had been reverse transcribed. The study sequenced naive, central memory and regulatory T cell samples to an average of about 3.8 million reads. TCRdb keeps only in-frame clones here, not all; method: immunoSEQ multiplex PCR. Of about 660,000 clones in the sample, over 12% were seen once. The record originates from a study of beta chain features in type 1 diabetes. Study details: Over 85,000,000 sorted cells were examined across all samples. Notes on the study in general: Shorter TCRB CDR3s, moderately but significantly so, were found in Type 1 diabetes patients in all four CD4+ subsets. A potential influence of HLA type upon TCRB rearrangement remained unresolved herein.

Markers CD45RO/CCR7/CD25/CD127/CD95/CD27 served to sort CD4+ naive, central memory, regulatory and stem cell-like memory cells. V dropped 5 bases and J dropped 4 bases, with 14 bases sitting between them. CDR1 and CDR2 from the germline V gene are SEHNR and FQNEAQ (reference sequence). CDR3 size: 14 residues. The chain uses TRBV7-9 and TRBJ2-5, with D perhaps matching TRBD1 (6 bases). The specimen sequenced was naive CD4+ T cells from blood. The TCR comes from a man aged 18 to 35 with type 1 diabetes. The chain's CDR3 is CASSPGQGGETQYF. In nucleotides, the CDR3 is TGTGCCAGCAGCCCGGGACAAGGAGGAGAGACCCAGTACTTC.